A single TCR beta chain is shown here with its context. As yet, its antigen is unknown. This entry comes from a study of molecular identifiers for immune sequencing clone quantification. Broader study findings: One cell's worth of spiked Jurkat TCR RNA was reportedly detectable among 1 million or so naive cells. In naive cells, clones above 20 RNA copies held under 1% of molecules, whereas in effector cells they held over 97%.

TCRdb passed the PCR reads through MiXCR, listing each CDR3 protein once. Of more than 85,000 distinct CDR3 sequences listed, less than 35% are singletons. Germline-derived CDR1 and CDR2 are SGHRS and YFSETQ. The V end was cut by 3 bases, the J end by 2 bases, with 17 bases between. CDR3 length: 16 amino acids. This chain connects TRBV5-1 to TRBJ2-5, with D possibly TRBD1 on 6 matching bases. This TCR was sampled from a human donor in good health. Some libraries in this study had Jurkat cell RNA spiked in. The sample comprised naive CD8+ T cells from blood, with Jurkat cell RNA spiked in. Indicated subset: FACS-sorted CD8+CD4-CCR7+CD45RA+ naive T cells. Here the CDR3 reads CASSSRQVPLQETQYF. CDR3 nucleotides: TGCGCCAGCAGCTCCAGACAGGTCCCACTTCAAGAGACCCAGTACTTC.